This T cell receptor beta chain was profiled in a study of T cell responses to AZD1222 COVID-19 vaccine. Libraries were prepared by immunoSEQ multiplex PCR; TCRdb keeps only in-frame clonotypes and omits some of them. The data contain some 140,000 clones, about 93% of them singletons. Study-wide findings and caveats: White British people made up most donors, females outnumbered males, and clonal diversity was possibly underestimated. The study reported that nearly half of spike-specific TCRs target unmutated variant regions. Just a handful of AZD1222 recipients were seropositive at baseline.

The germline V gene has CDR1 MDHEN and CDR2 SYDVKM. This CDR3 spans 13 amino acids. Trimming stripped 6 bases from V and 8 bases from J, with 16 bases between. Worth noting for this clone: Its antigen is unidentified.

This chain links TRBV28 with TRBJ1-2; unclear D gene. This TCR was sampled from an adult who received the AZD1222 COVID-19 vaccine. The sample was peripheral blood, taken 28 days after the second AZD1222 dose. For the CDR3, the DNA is TGTGCCAGCAGGGTTGGGGAGGGTTGGGGCTACACCTTC. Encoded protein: CASRVGEGWGYTF.